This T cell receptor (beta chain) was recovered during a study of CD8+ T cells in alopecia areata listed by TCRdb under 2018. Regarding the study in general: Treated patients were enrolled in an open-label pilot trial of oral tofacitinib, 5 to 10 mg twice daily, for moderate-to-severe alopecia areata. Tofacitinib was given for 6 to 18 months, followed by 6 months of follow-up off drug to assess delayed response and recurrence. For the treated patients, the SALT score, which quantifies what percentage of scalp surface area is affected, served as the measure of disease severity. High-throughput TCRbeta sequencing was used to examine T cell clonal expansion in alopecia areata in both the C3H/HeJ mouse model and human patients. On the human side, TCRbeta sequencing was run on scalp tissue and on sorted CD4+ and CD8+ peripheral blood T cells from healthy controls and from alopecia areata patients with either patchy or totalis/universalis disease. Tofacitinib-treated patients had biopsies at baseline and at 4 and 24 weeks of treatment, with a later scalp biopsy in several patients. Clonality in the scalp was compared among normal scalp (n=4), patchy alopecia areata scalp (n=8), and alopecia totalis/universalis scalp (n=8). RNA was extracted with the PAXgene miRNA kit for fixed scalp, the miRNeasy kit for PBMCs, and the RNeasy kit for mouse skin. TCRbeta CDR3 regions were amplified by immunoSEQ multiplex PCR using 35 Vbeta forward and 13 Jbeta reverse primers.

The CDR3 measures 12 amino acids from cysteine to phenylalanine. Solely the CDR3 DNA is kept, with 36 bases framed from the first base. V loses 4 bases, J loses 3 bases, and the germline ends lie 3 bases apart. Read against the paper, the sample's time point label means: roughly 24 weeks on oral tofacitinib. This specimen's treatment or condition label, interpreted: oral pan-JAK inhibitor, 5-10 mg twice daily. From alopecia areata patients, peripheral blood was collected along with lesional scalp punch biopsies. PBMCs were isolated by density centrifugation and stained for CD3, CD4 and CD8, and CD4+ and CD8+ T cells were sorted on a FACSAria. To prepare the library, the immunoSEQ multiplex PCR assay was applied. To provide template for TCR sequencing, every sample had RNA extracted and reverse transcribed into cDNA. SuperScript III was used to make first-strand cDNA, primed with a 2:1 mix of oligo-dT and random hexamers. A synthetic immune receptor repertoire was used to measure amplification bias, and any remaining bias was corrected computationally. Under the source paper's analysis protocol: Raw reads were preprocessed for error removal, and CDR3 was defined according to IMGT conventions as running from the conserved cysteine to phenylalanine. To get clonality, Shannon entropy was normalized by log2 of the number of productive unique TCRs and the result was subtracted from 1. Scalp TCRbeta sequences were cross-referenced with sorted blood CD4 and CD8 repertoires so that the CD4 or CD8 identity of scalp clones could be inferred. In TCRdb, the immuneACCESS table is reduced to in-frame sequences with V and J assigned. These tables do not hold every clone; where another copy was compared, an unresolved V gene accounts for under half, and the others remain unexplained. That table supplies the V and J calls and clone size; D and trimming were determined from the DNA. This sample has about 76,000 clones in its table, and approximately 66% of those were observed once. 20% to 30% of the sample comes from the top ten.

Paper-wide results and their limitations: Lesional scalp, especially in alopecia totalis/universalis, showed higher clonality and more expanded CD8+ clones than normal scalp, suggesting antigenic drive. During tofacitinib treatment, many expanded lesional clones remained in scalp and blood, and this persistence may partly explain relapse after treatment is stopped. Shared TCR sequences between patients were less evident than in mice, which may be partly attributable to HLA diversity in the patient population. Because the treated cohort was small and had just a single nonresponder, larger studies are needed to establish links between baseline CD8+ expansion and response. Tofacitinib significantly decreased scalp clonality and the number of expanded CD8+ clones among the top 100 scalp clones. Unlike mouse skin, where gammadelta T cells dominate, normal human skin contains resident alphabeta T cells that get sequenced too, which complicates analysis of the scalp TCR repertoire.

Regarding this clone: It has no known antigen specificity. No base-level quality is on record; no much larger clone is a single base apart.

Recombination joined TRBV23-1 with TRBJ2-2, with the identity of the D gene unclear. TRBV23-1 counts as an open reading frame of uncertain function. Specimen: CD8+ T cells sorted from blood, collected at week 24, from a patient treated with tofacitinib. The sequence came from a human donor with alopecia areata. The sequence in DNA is TGCGCCAGCAGTCTGTACACCGGGGAGCTGTTTTTT. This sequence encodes CASSLYTGELFF.